This TCR beta chain was captured by sequencing in a study of cytomegalovirus exposure and HLA in healthy donors (dated by TCRdb to 2016 to 2017). A note on the overall study: According to an earlier analysis of around 600 of the donors, roughly 180 million T cells yielded roughly 110 million unique TCR beta sequences and less than 300 Gb of sequence data. An early release that covered 640 HLA-typed donors contained around 300 gigabases of sequencing data and around 80 million unique TCR sequences. Among the roughly 390 genotyped donors, about 83% belonged to the genetic ancestry cluster associated with self-reported Caucasian donors. The aim of the study was to test whether cataloging public T cell receptors could identify signatures of past pathogen exposure. The study profiled the T cell repertoires of hundreds of subjects by immunosequencing and related them to cytomegalovirus serostatus. In addition to the first cohort of 666 subjects, a separate validation cohort of approximately 120 different subjects was used. To predict cytomegalovirus infection status, the study brought together high-throughput TCR immunosequencing, statistical association of individual TCRs with disease status, and machine learning. A later analysis re-analyzed previously published TCR beta repertoires from 666 donors and added high-resolution HLA genotyping to study TCR occurrence patterns. In the later analysis, no new phenotypic data were used to find candidate immune exposures; instead, reliance was placed on TCR beta sequences and their occurrence across donors. In an earlier analysis of 500 to 650 of the donors, high-throughput TCR beta sequencing was used to judge whether each TCR beta V gene segment behaved as functional or pseudogenic. Donor age, sex, ethnicity and CMV serostatus were compiled together with the repertoire data. A later genetic analysis used genome-wide SNP genotypes for about 60% of the roughly 700 donors, treating that subset as a discovery cohort. All discovery cohort repertoires had been generated using a single sequencing platform. Class I and class II HLA loci were covered by the typing at four-digit resolution. The number of donors typed differed by locus, with roughly 620-640 for A, B, C, DRB1 and DQB1, over 500 for DQA1, over 600 for DPA1, and around 430 for DPB1. About five DR-DQ haplotypes were handled as single units for association and clustering because linkage in the cohort was strong. Across around 400 genotyped donors of the cohort, an average of about 220,000 unique TCR beta nucleotide sequences per donor were sequenced, and roughly a sixth of those sequences were non-productive. Overall results and qualifications from the work: Because the 87-base-pair reads could not distinguish some IMGT-functional V segments, including TRBV6-2 and TRBV6-3, those segments were excluded. In a later analysis, several top co-occurrence clusters were reported to appear linked to parvovirus B19, influenza, CMV and Epstein-Barr virus. Linkage disequilibrium might explain the correlated functional status among segregating V segments, but an unknown experimental factor could not be excluded. Because HLA typing was missing for some donors at each locus, association tests included only the typed subset. A later genetic analysis associated a missense DCLRE1C variant with V-gene and J-gene trimming of TCR beta chains, and an independent cohort replicated the association. Because counts were too low, seventeen rarely observed V segments, including chromosome 9 orphons, were excluded from the earlier analysis of fewer than 650 of the donors. In this cohort, only TCR beta chains were sequenced, and detectable features were limited by the absence of alpha or paired-chain data. A few of the identified cytomegalovirus-associated TCR beta chains were confirmed in vitro to be specific for cytomegalovirus antigens. The sequencing pipeline was judged likely to have produced a cluster of highly shared sequence variants as a technical artifact. Compared with the 666-donor mean, donors in an Asian-associated ancestry cluster had fewer N-insertions in productive TCRs, according to a later genetic analysis. An earlier analysis of around 540 of the donors showed that most TCR beta V segments appeared in productive rearrangements either about 87% or about 30% of the time, which broadly matched IMGT annotations. Most CMV-associated TCR beta chains appeared to be HLA-restricted in a later analysis, and the HLA associations seemed to be driven largely by CMV exposure. It was suggested by the authors that the approach could potentially be generalized to other disease states and immunological phenotypes. In both the original and validation cohorts, the classifier was reported to diagnose cytomegalovirus status with high specificity and sensitivity. The study listed approximately 150 TCR beta chains as associated with cytomegalovirus. A later analysis associated about 17,000 TCR beta sequences with specific HLA alleles at a false discovery rate of 0.05. Strong co-occurrence of HLA alleles, especially DR and DQ, made assigning TCR associations to individual alleles difficult. A further reported finding was that TCR beta sequences accurately predicted the HLA-A and HLA-B alleles for most subjects in the first cohort. A later analysis found that HLA-associated TCR beta chains were more clonally expanded and had lower generation probabilities than equally common non-associated chains. The only immune exposure information available for the cohort was CMV serostatus. Most TCR sequences were seen in very few donors, while some public TCRs were found in many individuals. Presence/absence analyses assumed roughly uniform sequencing depth across donors, an assumption that may not hold. In a later analysis, TCR association rates were found to vary across HLA loci, with the most associated TCRs seen for DRB1 alleles and the fewest for HLA-C alleles.

The receptor library was made with the immunoSEQ multiplex PCR assay. The multiplex PCR relied on a mix of 60 forward primers for TCR Vbeta segments and 13 reverse primers for TCR Jbeta segments. The CDR3 region of rearranged TCR beta genes was amplified from genomic DNA with a multiplex PCR assay. The Illumina HiSeq System was used to sequence the amplified TCR beta libraries as 87-base-pair reads. The paper's data handling went like this. A later analysis tallied tens of millions of unique TCR beta chains across the 610 or so repertoires, and about 12 million of those chains were shared by two or more donors. To remove PCR and sequencing errors, raw reads were error-corrected and collapsed into unique sequences using a nearest-neighbor algorithm that merged closely related sequences. Alignment of CDR3 sequences to IMGT reference sequences was used to assign V, D and J gene segments. For a sequence to be retained, at least a six-nucleotide match to both a V gene segment and a J gene segment was required. Rearrangements were called productive when the CDR3 lacked stop codons and stayed in frame with V and J; all others were non-productive. Following IMGT convention, CDR3 was defined as the stretch from the second conserved V-encoded cysteine to the conserved J-encoded phenylalanine. In an earlier analysis of approximately 500 of the donors, sequences lacking an unambiguous match to a single V gene segment were excluded. An earlier analysis of over 450 of the donors classified V segments as functional when productive rearrangements were above 56.7% and as segregating when the standard deviation between donors was above 5%. A statistical classification framework was built for diagnosing cytomegalovirus status from the catalog of TCR beta chain sequences. In a later analysis, V and J genes were assigned by comparing TCR nucleotide sequences against IMGT/GENE-DB human TR gene sequences. In a later analysis, CDR3 sequences and most-parsimonious VDJ recombination scenarios were assigned using the TCRdist pipeline. In a later analysis, each TCR beta chain was defined by its CDR3 amino acid sequence together with its V-gene family, and reads lacking a unique V-gene family were excluded. To address suspected cross-contamination and a sequencing artifact, a later analysis removed around 600 highly shared, low-generation-probability nucleotide sequences. In a later analysis, a clonal expansion index for each public chain was calculated from normalized within-repertoire ranks of inferred template counts. A later analysis computed generation probabilities with a VDJ recombination model fitted to out-of-frame rearrangements, and checked the results against IGoR. In a later analysis, TCR-TCR, TCR-HLA and TCR-CMV co-occurrence was scored with hypergeometric tests, and a repertoire-size bias correction was applied to TCR pairs. False discovery rates were estimated in a later analysis by permuting HLA or CMV assignments 20 times. A later analysis grouped co-occurring TCRs with DBSCAN, adding TCRdist sequence similarity when clustering within HLA-allele-positive subsets. Repertoires with fewer than 30,000 or more than 120,000 public chains were left out of co-occurrence clustering, as were about five repertoires with anomalous nucleotide sharing. What TCRdb holds here is the immuneACCESS table cut down to in-frame rearrangements. Part of the clones is not present; checked against another copy, under half of the missing clones reflect an unresolved V gene, and the others are unexplained. V and J calls and clone size are copied from that table; D and trimming were computed from the DNA. Recorded for this sample are over 150,000 clones; 74% of them occurred a single time. About 2% of the sample is held by the ten biggest clonotypes.

The CDR3 numbers 15 residues from cysteine through phenylalanine. Only the CDR3 DNA is retained, 45 bases long and in frame from the first base. The germline V gene yields SNHLY for CDR1 and FYNNEI for CDR2. For this chain, trimming is 7 bases at the V end and 5 bases at the J end, and the number of junction bases without a gene match is 8. The cohort consisted of 600 to 700 healthy bone marrow donors. All cohort members were sampled while nominally healthy, although unrecorded immune exposures were likely present. The donor tested CMV seronegative, placing the donor among the 350 or so seronegative members of the cohort. A peripheral blood sample was provided by each donor, and peripheral blood mononuclear cells were used for TCR beta sequencing. The Qiagen DNeasy Blood Extraction Kit was used to extract genomic DNA from the blood cell samples. Remarks on this clone: The clone's antigen remains unknown. One base away there is no much larger clone; base qualities are not given.

The V gene is TRBV2 and the J gene is TRBJ1-2, with 12 junctional bases fitting TRBD1. The specimen sequenced was PBMCs. This receptor was identified in a man younger than 40 in good health and CMV-seronegative. The CDR3 in this case is CASIPGQGAGYGYTF. The sequence in DNA is TGTGCCAGCATTCCGGGACAGGGGGCCGGTTATGGCTACACCTTC.